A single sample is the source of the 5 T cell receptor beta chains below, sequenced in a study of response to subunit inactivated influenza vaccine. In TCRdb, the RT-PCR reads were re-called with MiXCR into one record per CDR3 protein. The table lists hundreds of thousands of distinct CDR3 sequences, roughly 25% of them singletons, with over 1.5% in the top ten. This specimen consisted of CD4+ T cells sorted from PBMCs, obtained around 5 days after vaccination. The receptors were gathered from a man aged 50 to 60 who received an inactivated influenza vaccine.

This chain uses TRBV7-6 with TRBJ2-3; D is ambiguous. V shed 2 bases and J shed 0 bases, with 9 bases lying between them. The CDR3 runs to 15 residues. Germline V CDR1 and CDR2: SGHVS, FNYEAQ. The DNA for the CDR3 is TGTGCCAGCAGCTTAATGAGTCGGAGCACAGATACGCAGTATTTT. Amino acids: CASSLMSRSTDTQYF.

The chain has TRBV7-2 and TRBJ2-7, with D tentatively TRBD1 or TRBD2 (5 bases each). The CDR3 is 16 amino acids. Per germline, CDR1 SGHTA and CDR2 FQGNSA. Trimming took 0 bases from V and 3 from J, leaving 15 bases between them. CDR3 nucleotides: TGTGCCAGCAGCTTAGCCTACGGGGCGTCCCGCTACGAGCAGTACTTC. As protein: CASSLAYGASRYEQYF.

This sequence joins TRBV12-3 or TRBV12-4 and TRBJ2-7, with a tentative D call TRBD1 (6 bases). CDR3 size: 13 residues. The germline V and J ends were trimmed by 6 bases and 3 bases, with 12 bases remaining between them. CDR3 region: CASRRGQFYEQYF. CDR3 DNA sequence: TGTGCCAGCAGACGAGGACAGTTCTACGAGCAGTACTTC.

In DNA, the CDR3 is TGTGCCAGCATGCCGGGACTAGCGACATACAATGAGCAGTTCTTC. It encodes CASMPGLATYNEQFF. V is TRBV6-1 and J is TRBJ2-1; 10 bases agree with TRBD2. Germline V gene sequence: CDR1 MNHNS, CDR2 SASEGT. This CDR3 spans 15 amino acids. J was trimmed by 4 bases and V by 7 bases; bases with no gene match: 7.

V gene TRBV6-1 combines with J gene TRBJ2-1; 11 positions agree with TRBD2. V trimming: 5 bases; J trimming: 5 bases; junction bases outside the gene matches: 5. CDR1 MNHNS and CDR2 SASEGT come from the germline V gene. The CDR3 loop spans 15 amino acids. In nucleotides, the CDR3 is TGTGCCAGCAGTCCTGCTAGCGGGGGGCACAATGAGCAGTTCTTC. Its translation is CASSPASGGHNEQFF.